One and the same sample provided the 5 T cell receptor beta chains below, sequenced in a study of control samples from healthy donors and cancer patients. TCRdb's copy holds only in-frame clones and misses some; the assay was immunoSEQ multiplex PCR. The data show 150,000 to 200,000 clones, with over 85% seen just once and about 1.5% held by the top ten. Material for sequencing was blood. The receptors derive from a man aged 18 to 30 in good health.

The V call is TRBV4-1, the J call TRBJ1-3; 8 bases align to TRBD1. Germline assignment: CDR1 MGHRA and CDR2 YSYEKL. V shed 0 bases, J shed 7 bases, and the junction held 11 bases outside the gene matches. CDR3 size: 17 residues. CDR3 nucleotides: TGCGCCAGCAGCCAAGATTACAGGACAGGGAGATCGAACACCATATATTTT. This gives the protein CASSQDYRTGRSNTIYF.

This clone was seen a few times. The chain couples TRBV19 to TRBJ2-7; D might be TRBD1 (5 bases). The CDR3 totals 13 residues. The germline CDR1 and CDR2 sequences are LNHDA and SQIVND (reference sequence). V was trimmed by 2 bases and J by 5 bases, leaving 10 bases between them. Written as DNA, the CDR3 is TGTGCCAGTAGTATAAACAGGTTCGACGAGCAGTACTTC. It encodes CASSINRFDEQYF.

V is TRBV7-2 and J is TRBJ2-7; TRBD1 or TRBD2 may be the D gene (5 bases each). The CDR3 has 14 residues. Germline CDR1 SGHTA, CDR2 FQGNSA. Trimming stripped 3 bases from V and 3 bases from J, with 12 bases between. The CDR3 here is CASSLGQGDYEQYF. Here the CDR3 DNA reads TGTGCCAGCAGCTTGGGCCAGGGAGACTACGAGCAGTACTTC. Filled out from reference TRBV7-2 and TRBJ2-7, the complete variable domain reads GAGVSQSPSNKVTEKGKDVELRCDPISGHTALYWYRQSLGQGLEFLIYFQGNSAPDKSGLPSDRFSAERTGGSVSTLTIQRTQQEDSAVYLCASSLGQGDYEQYFGPGTRLTVT.

This chain connects TRBV7-9 to TRBJ1-2; a possible D gene is TRBD1 (5 bases). The CDR3 totals 13 residues. V was shortened by 0 bases and J by 8 bases, with 10 bases between the two germline ends. CDR1 is SEHNR and CDR2 is FQNEAQ in the germline V gene (reference sequence). The CDR3 region is CASSLAGAEGYTF. The CDR3 DNA reads TGTGCCAGCAGCTTAGCAGGGGCGGAAGGCTACACCTTC.

This chain joins TRBV24-1 and TRBJ2-3; no reliable D call. Germline CDR1 and CDR2: KGHDR and SFDVKD. The CDR3 is 14 residues long. The V end was cut by 3 bases, the J end by 4 bases, with 10 bases between. CDR3 DNA: TGTGCCACCAGTGATCCCCGGCAGGCAGATACGCAGTATTTT. It is translated as CATSDPRQADTQYF.